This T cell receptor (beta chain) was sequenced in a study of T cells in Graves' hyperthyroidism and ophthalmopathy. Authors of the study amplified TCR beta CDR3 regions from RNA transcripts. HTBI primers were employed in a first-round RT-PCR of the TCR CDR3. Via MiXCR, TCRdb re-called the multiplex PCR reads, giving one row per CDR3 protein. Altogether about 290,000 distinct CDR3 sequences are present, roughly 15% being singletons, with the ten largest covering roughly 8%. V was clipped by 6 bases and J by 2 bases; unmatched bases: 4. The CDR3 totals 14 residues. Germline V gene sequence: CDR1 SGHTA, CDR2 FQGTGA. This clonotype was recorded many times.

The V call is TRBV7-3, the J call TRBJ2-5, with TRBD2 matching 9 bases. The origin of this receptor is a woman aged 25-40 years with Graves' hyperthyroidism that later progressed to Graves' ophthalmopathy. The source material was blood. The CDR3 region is CASRLTSGQETQYF. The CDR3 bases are TGTGCCAGCAGGCTGACTAGCGGACAAGAGACCCAGTACTTC.